The sequence of this T cell receptor beta chain was determined in a study of tumor and adjacent non-tumor tissue in lung cancer. The study, taken as a whole, reports: Normal lung showed higher cumulative top 100 clone frequency than tumor. Tumor tissue had significantly higher TCR diversity than normal lung.

The library came from three nested PCR rounds adapted from ARM-PCR protocols. TCRdb reprocessed the multiplex PCR reads with MiXCR, giving one entry per CDR3 protein. The repertoire consists of under 140,000 distinct CDR3 sequences, with over 75% occurring once and the leading ten covering 20% to 25%. The CDR3 is made up of 15 amino acids. Germline V gives CDR1 SGHNT, CDR2 YENEEA. Unmatched junction bases numbered 1, after V lost 3 bases and J lost 0 bases. The template was RNA from unsorted bulk tissue. This clonotype was detected a few times. Its antigen is unidentified. The origin of this receptor is a man in his 70s with non-small cell lung cancer. The sequenced sample was lung tumor tissue. The chain uses TRBV11-3 and TRBJ2-1, with 8 bases lining up with TRBD2. In nucleotides, the CDR3 is TGTGCCAGCAGCTTTACTAGCGGCTCCTACAATGAGCAGTTCTTC. It yields the protein CASSFTSGSYNEQFF.